This T cell receptor beta chain is from a study of blood T cell repertoires in COVID-19. Germline CDR1 and CDR2: SEHNR and FQNEAQ (reference sequence). Trimming left V 5 bases short and J 5 bases short, with 21 bases between. This CDR3 contains 16 residues. The table came from immunoSEQ multiplex PCR; TCRdb's copy has only in-frame clones and leaves some out. The table records around 180,000 clones, roughly 80% of them present only once. The rearrangement uses TRBV7-9 and TRBJ2-5, with D maybe TRBD1 (6 bases). What was sequenced was PBMCs or T cells enriched from blood (not recorded which). This clonotype was obtained from a man between 45 and 60 years old who had recovered from COVID-19. The CDR3 nucleotides are TGTGCCAGCAGCGCGTCGGGCAGGGGTCTGTGGGAGACCCAGTACTTC. This gives the protein CASSASGRGLWETQYF. Looking up the rest from reference TRBV7-9 and TRBJ2-5 gives the full variable domain: DTGVSQNPRHKITKRGQNVTFRCDPISEHNRLYWYRQTLGQGPEFLTYFQNEAQLEKSRLLSDRFSAERPKGSFSTLEIQRTEQGDSAMYLCASSASGRGLWETQYFGPGTRLLVL.